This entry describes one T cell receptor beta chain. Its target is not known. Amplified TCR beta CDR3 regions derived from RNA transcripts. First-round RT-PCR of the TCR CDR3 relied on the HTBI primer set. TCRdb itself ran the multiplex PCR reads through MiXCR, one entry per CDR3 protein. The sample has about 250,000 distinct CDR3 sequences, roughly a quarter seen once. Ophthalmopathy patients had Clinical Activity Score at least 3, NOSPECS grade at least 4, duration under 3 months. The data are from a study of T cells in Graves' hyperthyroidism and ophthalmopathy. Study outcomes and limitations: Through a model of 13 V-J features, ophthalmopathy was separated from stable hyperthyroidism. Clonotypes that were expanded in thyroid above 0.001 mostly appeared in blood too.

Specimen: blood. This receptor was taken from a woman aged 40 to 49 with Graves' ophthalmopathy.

The DNA for the CDR3 is TGTGCCAGCAGTTCTGGCCGAAATCAGCCCCAGCATTTT. Protein sequence: CASSSGRNQPQHF. The chain joins TRBV12-3 or TRBV12-4 to TRBJ1-5, with D uncertain. V shed 4 bases and J shed 4 bases, with 8 bases lying between them. This CDR3 is 13 amino acids long.